A single sample gave rise to the 23 T cell receptor beta chains below, sequenced in a study of T cell responses to AZD1222 COVID-19 vaccine. Sequencing was performed with immunoSEQ multiplex PCR; in TCRdb, only in-frame clones are kept and a portion is missing. The data hold some 100,000 clones, with around 87% observed a single time. The input for sequencing was peripheral blood, taken on day 0 of AZD1222 vaccination. Source of these receptors: an adult in good health.

This clone was counted only a few times. The genes are TRBV29-1 and TRBJ2-5; no clear D. There are 14 residues in the CDR3. In germline, CDR1 is SQVTM, CDR2 ANQGSEA. With 4 bases removed from V and 5 bases from J, the gap between germline ends came to 17 bases. The CDR3 loop is CSVVGQVSRETQYF. CDR3 in DNA: TGCAGCGTTGTTGGTCAGGTATCACGCGAGACCCAGTACTTC. The whole variable domain, remainder taken from reference TRBV29-1 and TRBJ2-5, is SAVISQKPSRDICQRGTSLTIQCQVDSQVTMMFWYRQQPGQSLTLIATANQGSEATYESGFVIDKFPISRPNLTFSTLTVSNMSPEDSSIYLCSVVGQVSRETQYFGPGTRLLVL.

V gene TRBV24-1 combines with J gene TRBJ2-5; TRBD2 agrees at 8 bases. J gave up 3 bases and V 4 bases, and 9 bases lay outside the gene matches. Germline V gives CDR1 KGHDR, CDR2 SFDVKD. The length of the CDR3 is 16 residues. CDR3 DNA: TGTGCCACCAGTGAACCCATAGCGGGGAGAGAAGAGACCCAGTACTTC. It codes for CATSEPIAGREETQYF.

The V call is TRBV19, the J call TRBJ1-4, with a tentative D call TRBD1 (6 bases). Germline assignment: CDR1 LNHDA and CDR2 SQIVND (reference sequence). Trimming took off 3 bases at V and 8 bases at J, with 13 bases between the two ends. This CDR3 has 14 amino acids. The CDR3 here is CASSIGAGGEKLFF. The CDR3 nucleotides read TGTGCCAGTAGTATCGGGGCTGGGGGCGAAAAACTGTTTTTT.

The chain links TRBV27 to TRBJ2-7, with D maybe TRBD1 (5 bases). CDR1 is MNHEY and CDR2 is SMNVEV in the germline V gene (reference sequence). V was pared by 4 bases and J by 2 bases, with 15 bases between. The CDR3 sequence is 15 residues long. The CDR3: CASSSLGTGPYEQYF. CDR3 DNA: TGTGCCAGCAGTTCGTTAGGAACAGGACCCTACGAGCAGTACTTC.

The rearrangement links TRBV5-1 to TRBJ1-3, with D unresolved. V gave up 5 bases and J gave up 2 bases, with 5 bases separating them. CDR1 and CDR2 (germline): SGHRS, YFSETQ. The CDR3 runs to 12 residues. The CDR3 DNA sequence: TGCGCCAGCAGTCCCGCTGGAAACACCATATATTTT. This translates into CASSPAGNTIYF.

This clone was observed a few times. The chain recombines TRBV13 with TRBJ1-2; D gene uncertain. The CDR3 is 15 residues long. In germline, CDR1 is PRHDT, CDR2 FYEKMQ (reference sequence). Deletions cut 6 bases from V and 0 bases from J, with 14 bases between. CDR3 sequence (DNA): TGTGCCAGCAGACTCCAGCGTTTAGCTAACTATGGCTACACCTTC. Translating it yields CASRLQRLANYGYTF.

The genes are TRBV28 and TRBJ2-5; tentative D call: TRBD1 (7 bases). The CDR3 runs to 13 residues. The V end was cut by 6 bases, the J end by 4 bases, with 12 bases between. Germline values: CDR1 MDHEN, CDR2 SYDVKM. CDR3: CASRIQGGETQYF. The DNA of the CDR3 is TGTGCCAGCAGGATTCAGGGGGGAGAGACCCAGTACTTC.

The chain is built from TRBV7-2 and TRBJ2-7; D not certain. Per germline, CDR1 SGHTA and CDR2 FQGNSA. This CDR3 comprises 13 residues. Between the trimmed V and J ends, which lost 5 bases and 7 bases, there was a span of 15 bases. CDR3 in amino acids: CASSPQPTGEQYF. In nucleotides, the CDR3 is TGTGCCAGCAGCCCACAACCAACGGGTGAGCAGTACTTC.

The chain combines TRBV3-1 (or the pseudogene TRBV3-2) with TRBJ2-2, with 10 bases aligning to TRBD2. This CDR3 region has 15 residues. Trimming cost V 3 bases and J 6 bases; bases outside gene matches: 4. Germline-derived CDR1 and CDR2 are LGHDT and YNNKEL (reference sequence). CDR3 protein: CASSQPGLASGELFF. The DNA of the CDR3 is TGTGCCAGCAGCCAGCCGGGACTAGCGTCCGGGGAGCTGTTTTTT.

V is TRBV6-2 or TRBV6-3 and J is TRBJ1-5, with D unresolved. CDR1 and CDR2 from the germline V gene are MNHEY and SVGEGT. Trimming took 4 bases from V and 7 from J, leaving 14 bases between them. The CDR3 consists of 14 residues. CDR3 nucleotides: TGTGCCAGCAGTTCTCGGGCCGAATCACAGCCCCAGCATTTT. It specifies CASSSRAESQPQHF.

V is TRBV5-5 and J is TRBJ2-2; 8 bases agree with TRBD2. CDR3 length: 17 residues. Trimming at V came to 2 bases and at J to 1 base, leaving 7 bases not matched to a gene. Germline CDR1 is SGHKS and CDR2 is YYEKEE (reference sequence). CDR3 sequence (DNA): TGTGCCAGCAGCTTAACACTAGCGGAGCAGAACACCGGGGAGCTGTTTTTT. It specifies CASSLTLAEQNTGELFF.

CDR3 loop: CAWSRQPGKQYF. As DNA, the CDR3 is TGTGCCTGGAGCAGACAACCCGGCAAGCAGTACTTC. The chain joins TRBV30 to TRBJ2-7; D is ambiguous. This CDR3 contains 12 residues. The V and J ends lost 3 bases and 8 bases respectively, with 14 bases between them. Germline CDR1 GTSNPN, CDR2 SVGIG (reference sequence).

This clone has a count of ten or more. The chain couples TRBV4-1 to TRBJ2-2; 9 bases fit TRBD1. This CDR3 contains 15 residues. Germline V gene data show CDR1 as MGHRA and CDR2 as YSYEKL. V trimming: 4 bases; J trimming: 5 bases; junction bases outside the gene matches: 5. The CDR3, as DNA: TGCGCCAGCAGCCTCGGACAGGGGAGGACCGGGGAGCTGTTTTTT. Translation gives CASSLGQGRTGELFF.

The chain carries TRBV5-1 and TRBJ2-7; 8 nucleotides line up with TRBD1. The junction had 4 bases not matched to a gene; V was cut back by 4 bases and J by 1 base. The CDR3 covers 14 residues. Germline loops: CDR1 SGHRS, CDR2 YFSETQ. CDR3 residues: CASSPGQASYEQYF. In DNA, the CDR3 is TGCGCCAGCAGCCCGGGACAGGCTTCCTACGAGCAGTACTTC. The variable domain in full, with the rest retrieved from reference TRBV5-1 and TRBJ2-7, is KAGVTQTPRYLIKTRGQQVTLSCSPISGHRSVSWYQQTPGQGLQFLFEYFSETQRNKGNFPGRFSGRQFSNSRSEMNVSTLELGDSALYLCASSPGQASYEQYFGPGTRLTVT.

The count of this clone is one. The J gene is TRBJ2-5, the V gene TRBV28; no firm D call. This CDR3 comprises 11 residues. V lost 6 bases and J 5 bases, leaving 7 bases between the germline ends. From germline, CDR1 is MDHEN and CDR2 SYDVKM. The CDR3 DNA reads as TGTGCCAGCAGGACGTTGGAGACCCAGTACTTC. This sequence encodes CASRTLETQYF.

The rearrangement uses TRBV6-2 or TRBV6-3 and TRBJ2-1, with 9 nucleotides matching TRBD2. The CDR3 is 15 amino acids. J was trimmed by 6 bases and V by 6 bases; bases with no gene match: 9. Germline V gives CDR1 MNHEY, CDR2 SVGEGT. The CDR3 DNA sequence: TGTGCCAGCAGCCCCACCGCGGGAGGGCTCAATGAGCAGTTCTTC. Amino acid sequence: CASSPTAGGLNEQFF.

The genes are TRBV29-1 and TRBJ2-1; 14 bases match TRBD2. The CDR3 spans 15 residues. V was pared by 8 bases and J by 8 bases, with 11 bases of the junction left unmatched. The germline V gene has CDR1 SQVTM and CDR2 ANQGSEA. Here the CDR3 DNA reads TGCAGCACCGGACTAGCGGGAGGTACAATCGATGAGCAGTTCTTC. This codes for CSTGLAGGTIDEQFF.

V is TRBV28 and J is TRBJ1-2; D gene uncertain. V lost 5 bases, J lost 7 bases, and 20 bases lay in between. The CDR3 runs 15 residues. Germline CDR1 MDHEN, CDR2 SYDVKM. CDR3 bases: TGTGCCAGCAGTACGACAAGAGAGGGCTCGGGTGGCTACACCTTC. This sequence encodes CASSTTREGSGGYTF.

This clone showed up just once. The chain uses TRBV19 and TRBJ2-1, with 8 bases aligning to TRBD1. CDR1 and CDR2 (germline): LNHDA, SQIVND (reference sequence). J gave up 4 bases and V 1 base, and 3 bases lay outside the gene matches. The CDR3 contains 15 residues. As DNA, the CDR3 is TGTGCCAGTAGTATAGCGACAGGGGTGTACAATGAGCAGTTCTTC. As protein: CASSIATGVYNEQFF.

The chain employs TRBV4-1 and TRBJ2-5, with D perhaps assigned TRBD1 or TRBD2 (6 bases each). Germline V gene lookup returns CDR1 MGHRA and CDR2 YSYEKL. V lost 0 bases to trimming and J lost 1 base, with 9 bases between them. The CDR3 is made up of 15 amino acids. CDR3 sequence: CASSQDWGAQETQYF. CDR3 sequence (DNA): TGCGCCAGCAGCCAAGATTGGGGGGCCCAAGAGACCCAGTACTTC.

The rearrangement joins TRBV10-3 to TRBJ1-4; the D is unclear. V gave up 7 bases and J gave up 4 bases, with 10 bases separating them. The CDR3 is made up of 13 amino acids. Germline CDR1 reads ENHRY; CDR2 reads SYGVKD. The CDR3: CAITPSLNEKLFF. CDR3 nucleotides: TGTGCCATCACGCCCAGCCTTAATGAAAAACTGTTTTTT.

This clone appeared many times. The chain carries TRBV7-3 and TRBJ1-6; TRBD1 is a possible D gene (5 bases). The V end lost 1 base, the J end lost 8 bases, and 9 bases lay between the germline ends. This CDR3 contains 14 residues. Germline V lookup: CDR1 SGHTA, CDR2 FQGTGA. The DNA of the CDR3 is TGTGCCAGCAGCTTAATTGGGGCAGATTCACCCCTCCACTTT. The encoded protein is CASSLIGADSPLHF.

V is TRBV2 and J is TRBJ2-1; the D is unclear. The V and J ends lost 1 base and 12 bases respectively, with 10 bases between them. Germline values: CDR1 SNHLY, CDR2 FYNNEI. CDR3 length equals 12 residues. The CDR3: CASSEGWEGQFF. CDR3 coding DNA: TGTGCCAGCAGTGAAGGTTGGGAAGGGCAGTTCTTC.